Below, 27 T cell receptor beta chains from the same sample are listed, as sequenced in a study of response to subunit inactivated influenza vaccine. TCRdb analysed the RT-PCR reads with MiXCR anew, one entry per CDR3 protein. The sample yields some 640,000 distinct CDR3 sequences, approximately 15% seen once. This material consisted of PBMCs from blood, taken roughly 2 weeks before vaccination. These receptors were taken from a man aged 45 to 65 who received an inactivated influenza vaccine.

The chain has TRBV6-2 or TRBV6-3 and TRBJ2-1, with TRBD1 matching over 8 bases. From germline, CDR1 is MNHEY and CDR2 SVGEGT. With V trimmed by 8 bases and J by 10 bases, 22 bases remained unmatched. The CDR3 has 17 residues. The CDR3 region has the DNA TGTGCCAGCCGCGGCTACCACCGGGACAGGCAGTTGAGGGAGCAGTTCTTC. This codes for CASRGYHRDRQLREQFF.

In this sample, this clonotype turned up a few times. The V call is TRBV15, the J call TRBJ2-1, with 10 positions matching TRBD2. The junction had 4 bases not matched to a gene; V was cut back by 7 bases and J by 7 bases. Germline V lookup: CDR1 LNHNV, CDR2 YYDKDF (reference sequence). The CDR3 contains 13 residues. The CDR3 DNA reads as TGTGCCACCACCCTTAGCGGGAGGAATGAGCAGTTCTTC. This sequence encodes CATTLSGRNEQFF.

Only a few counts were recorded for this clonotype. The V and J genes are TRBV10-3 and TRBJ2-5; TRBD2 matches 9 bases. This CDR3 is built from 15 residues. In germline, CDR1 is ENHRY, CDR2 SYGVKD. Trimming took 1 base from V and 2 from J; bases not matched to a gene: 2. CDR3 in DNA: TGTGCCATCAGTGAGTGGACTAGCGTGCAAGAGACCCAGTACTTC. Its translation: CAISEWTSVQETQYF.

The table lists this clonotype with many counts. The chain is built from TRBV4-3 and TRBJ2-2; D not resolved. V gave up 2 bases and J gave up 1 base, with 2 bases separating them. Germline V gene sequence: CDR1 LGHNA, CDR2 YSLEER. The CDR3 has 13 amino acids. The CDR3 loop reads CASSQRNTGELFF. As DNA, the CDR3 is TGCGCCAGCAGCCAACGGAACACCGGGGAGCTGTTTTTT.

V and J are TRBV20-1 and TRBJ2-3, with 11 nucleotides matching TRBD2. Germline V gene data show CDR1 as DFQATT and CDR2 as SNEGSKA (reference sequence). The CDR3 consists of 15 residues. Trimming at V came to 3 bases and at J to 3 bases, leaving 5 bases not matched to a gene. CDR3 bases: TGCAGTGCTAGGGCGCGGACTAGCGGGACAGATACGCAGTATTTT. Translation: CSARARTSGTDTQYF.

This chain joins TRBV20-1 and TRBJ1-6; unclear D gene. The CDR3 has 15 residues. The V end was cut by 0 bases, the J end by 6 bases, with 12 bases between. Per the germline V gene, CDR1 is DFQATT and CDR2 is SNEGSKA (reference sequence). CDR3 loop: CSARDRELGNSPLHF. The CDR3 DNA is TGCAGTGCTAGAGATAGGGAATTGGGTAATTCACCCCTCCACTTT.

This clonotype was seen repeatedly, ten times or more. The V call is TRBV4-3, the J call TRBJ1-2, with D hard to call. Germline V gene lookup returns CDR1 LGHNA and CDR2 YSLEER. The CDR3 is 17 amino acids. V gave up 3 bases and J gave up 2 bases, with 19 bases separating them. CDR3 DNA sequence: TGCGCCAGCAGCCAGGGGTTGGTAAGAGGGAGAAACTATGGCTACACCTTC. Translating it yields CASSQGLVRGRNYGYTF.

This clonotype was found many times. The CDR3 bases are TGTGCCAGCAGCTTAGGGGGGGGGAGGGCTAATCAGCCCCAGCATTTT. The encoded protein is CASSLGGGRANQPQHF. V and J are TRBV7-8 and TRBJ1-5; D is possibly TRBD1 (5 bases). This CDR3 contains 16 residues. With 1 base removed from V and 4 bases from J, the gap between germline ends came to 14 bases. Germline CDR1 is SGHVS and CDR2 is FQNEAQ.

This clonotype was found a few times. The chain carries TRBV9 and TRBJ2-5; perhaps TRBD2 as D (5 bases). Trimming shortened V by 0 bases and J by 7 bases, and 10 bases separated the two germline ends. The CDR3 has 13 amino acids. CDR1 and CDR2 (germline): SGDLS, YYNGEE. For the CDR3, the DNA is TGTGCCAGCAGCGTAGATAATGGAGGGACCCAGTACTTC. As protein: CASSVDNGGTQYF.

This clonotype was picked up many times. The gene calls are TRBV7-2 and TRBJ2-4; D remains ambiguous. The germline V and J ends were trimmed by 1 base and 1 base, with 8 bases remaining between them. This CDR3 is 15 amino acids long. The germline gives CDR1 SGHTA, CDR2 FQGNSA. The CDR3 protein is CASSLEATAKNIQYF. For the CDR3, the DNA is TGTGCCAGCAGCTTAGAAGCCACCGCCAAAAACATTCAGTACTTC.

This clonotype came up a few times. The CDR3 loop is CASSDGFSYEQYF. The CDR3 DNA sequence: TGTGCCAGCAGTGACGGGTTCTCCTACGAGCAGTACTTC. The rearrangement links TRBV6-2 or TRBV6-3 to TRBJ2-7; the D is unclear. The V end was cut by 5 bases, the J end by 0 bases, with 8 bases between. Looked up from germline, CDR1 is MNHEY and CDR2 is SVGEGT. This CDR3 is 13 amino acids long.

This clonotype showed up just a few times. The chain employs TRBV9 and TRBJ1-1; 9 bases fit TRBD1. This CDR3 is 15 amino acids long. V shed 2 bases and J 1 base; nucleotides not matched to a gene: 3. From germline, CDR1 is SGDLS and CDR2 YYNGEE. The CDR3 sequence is CASSVQTGGNTEAFF. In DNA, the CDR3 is TGTGCCAGCAGCGTCCAGACAGGGGGGAACACTGAAGCTTTCTTT.

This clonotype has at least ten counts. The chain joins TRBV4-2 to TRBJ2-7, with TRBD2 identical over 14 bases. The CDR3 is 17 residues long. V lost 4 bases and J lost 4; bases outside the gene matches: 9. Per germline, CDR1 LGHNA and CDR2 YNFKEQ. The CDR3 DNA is TGTGCCAGCAGCCCCAGAGGACTAGCGGGGGGATCATACGAGCAGTACTTC. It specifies CASSPRGLAGGSYEQYF.

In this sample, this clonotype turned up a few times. The CDR3 bases are TGTGCCAGCAGCTTAGTCAGGGACAGGGAAAATGAGCAGTTCTTC. It specifies CASSLVRDRENEQFF. This chain connects TRBV7-8 to TRBJ2-1, with 9 bases lining up with TRBD1. Germline V gives CDR1 SGHVS, CDR2 FQNEAQ. The CDR3 contains 15 residues. Trimming took 1 base from V and 7 from J; bases not matched to a gene: 5.

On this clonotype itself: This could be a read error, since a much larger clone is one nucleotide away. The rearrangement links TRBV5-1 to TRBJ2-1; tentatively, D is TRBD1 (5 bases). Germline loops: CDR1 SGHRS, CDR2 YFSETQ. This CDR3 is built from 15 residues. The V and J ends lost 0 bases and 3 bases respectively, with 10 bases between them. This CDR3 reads CASSLDRRGYNEQFF. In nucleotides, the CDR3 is TGCGCCAGCAGCTTGGACAGAAGGGGCTACAATGAGCAGTTCTTC.

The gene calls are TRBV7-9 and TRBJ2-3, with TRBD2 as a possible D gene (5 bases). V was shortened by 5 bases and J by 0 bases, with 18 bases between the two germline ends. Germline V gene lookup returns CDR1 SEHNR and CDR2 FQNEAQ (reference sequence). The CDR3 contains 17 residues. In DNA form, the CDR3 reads TGTGCCAGCAGCCCGCGTGAACGGGAAAATAGCACAGATACGCAGTATTTT. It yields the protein CASSPRERENSTDTQYF. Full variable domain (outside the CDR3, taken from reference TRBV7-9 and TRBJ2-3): DTGVSQNPRHKITKRGQNVTFRCDPISEHNRLYWYRQTLGQGPEFLTYFQNEAQLEKSRLLSDRFSAERPKGSFSTLEIQRTEQGDSAMYLCASSPRERENSTDTQYFGPGTRLTVL.

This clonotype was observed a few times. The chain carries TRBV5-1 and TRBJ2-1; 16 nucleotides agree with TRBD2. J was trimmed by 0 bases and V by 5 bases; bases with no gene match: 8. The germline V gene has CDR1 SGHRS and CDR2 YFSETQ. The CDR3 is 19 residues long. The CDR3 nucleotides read TGCGCCAGCAGTTCTCCGGGACTAGCGGGAGGGCCCTCCTACAATGAGCAGTTCTTC. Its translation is CASSSPGLAGGPSYNEQFF.

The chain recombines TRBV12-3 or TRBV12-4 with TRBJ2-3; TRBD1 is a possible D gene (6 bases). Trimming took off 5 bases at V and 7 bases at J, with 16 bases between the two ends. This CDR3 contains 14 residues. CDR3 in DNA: TGTGCCAGCAGTCGCGGACAGATCCGTTATACGCAGTATTTT. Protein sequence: CASSRGQIRYTQYF.

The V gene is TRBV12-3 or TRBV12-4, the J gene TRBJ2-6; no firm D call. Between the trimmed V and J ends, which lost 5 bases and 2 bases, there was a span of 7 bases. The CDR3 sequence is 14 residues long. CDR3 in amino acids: CASSDSTGANVLTF. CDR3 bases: TGTGCCAGCAGTGACTCCACTGGGGCCAACGTCCTGACTTTC.

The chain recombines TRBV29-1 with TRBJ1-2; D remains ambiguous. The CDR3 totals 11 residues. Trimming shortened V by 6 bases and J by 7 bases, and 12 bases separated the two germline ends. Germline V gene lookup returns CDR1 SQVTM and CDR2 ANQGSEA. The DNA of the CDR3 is TGCAGCGTCCCATTAGCATCTGGCTACACCTTC. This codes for CSVPLASGYTF.

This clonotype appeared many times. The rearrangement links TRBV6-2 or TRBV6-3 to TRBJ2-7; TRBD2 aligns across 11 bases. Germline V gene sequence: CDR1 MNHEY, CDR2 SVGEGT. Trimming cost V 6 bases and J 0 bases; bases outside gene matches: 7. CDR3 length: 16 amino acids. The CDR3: CASRRPTSGVSYEQYF. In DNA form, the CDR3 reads TGTGCCAGCAGAAGACCGACTAGCGGGGTCTCCTACGAGCAGTACTTC.

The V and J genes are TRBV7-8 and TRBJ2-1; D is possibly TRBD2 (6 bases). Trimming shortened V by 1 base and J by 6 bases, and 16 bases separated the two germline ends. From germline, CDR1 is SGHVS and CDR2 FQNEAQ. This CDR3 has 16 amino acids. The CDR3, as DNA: TGTGCCAGCAGCTTAGGGCGCCTAGCGTCCGGCAATGAGCAGTTCTTC. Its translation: CASSLGRLASGNEQFF.

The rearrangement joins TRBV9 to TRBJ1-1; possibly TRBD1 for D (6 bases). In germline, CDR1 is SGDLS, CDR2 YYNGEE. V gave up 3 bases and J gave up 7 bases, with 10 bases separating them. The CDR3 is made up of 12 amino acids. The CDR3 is CASSAGTNEAFF. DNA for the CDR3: TGTGCCAGCAGCGCAGGGACAAATGAAGCTTTCTTT.

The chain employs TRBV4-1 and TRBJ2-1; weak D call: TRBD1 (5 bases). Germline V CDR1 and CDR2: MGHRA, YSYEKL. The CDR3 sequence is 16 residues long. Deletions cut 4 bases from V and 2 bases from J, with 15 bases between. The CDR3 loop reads CASSRPQGATYNEQFF. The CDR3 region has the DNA TGCGCCAGCAGCCGTCCCCAGGGCGCCACCTACAATGAGCAGTTCTTC.

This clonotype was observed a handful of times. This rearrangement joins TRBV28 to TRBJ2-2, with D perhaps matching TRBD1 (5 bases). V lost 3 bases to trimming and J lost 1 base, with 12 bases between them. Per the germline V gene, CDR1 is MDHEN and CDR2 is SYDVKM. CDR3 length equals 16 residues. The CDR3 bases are TGTGCCAGCAGTTTCCCAGGGATCGTGAACACCGGGGAGCTGTTTTTT. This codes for CASSFPGIVNTGELFF.

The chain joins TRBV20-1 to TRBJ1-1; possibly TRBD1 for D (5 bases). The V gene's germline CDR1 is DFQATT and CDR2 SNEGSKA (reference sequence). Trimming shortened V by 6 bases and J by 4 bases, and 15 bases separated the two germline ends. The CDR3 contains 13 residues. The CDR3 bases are TGCAGTGCCAGGCACGGGGGAGCCACTGAAGCTTTCTTT. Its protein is CSARHGGATEAFF.

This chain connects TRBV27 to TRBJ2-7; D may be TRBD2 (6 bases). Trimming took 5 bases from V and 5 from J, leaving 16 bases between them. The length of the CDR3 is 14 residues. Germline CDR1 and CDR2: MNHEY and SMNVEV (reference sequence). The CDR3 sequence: CASSQRARGNEQYF. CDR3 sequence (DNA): TGTGCCAGCAGTCAGCGGGCCCGAGGGAACGAGCAGTACTTC.